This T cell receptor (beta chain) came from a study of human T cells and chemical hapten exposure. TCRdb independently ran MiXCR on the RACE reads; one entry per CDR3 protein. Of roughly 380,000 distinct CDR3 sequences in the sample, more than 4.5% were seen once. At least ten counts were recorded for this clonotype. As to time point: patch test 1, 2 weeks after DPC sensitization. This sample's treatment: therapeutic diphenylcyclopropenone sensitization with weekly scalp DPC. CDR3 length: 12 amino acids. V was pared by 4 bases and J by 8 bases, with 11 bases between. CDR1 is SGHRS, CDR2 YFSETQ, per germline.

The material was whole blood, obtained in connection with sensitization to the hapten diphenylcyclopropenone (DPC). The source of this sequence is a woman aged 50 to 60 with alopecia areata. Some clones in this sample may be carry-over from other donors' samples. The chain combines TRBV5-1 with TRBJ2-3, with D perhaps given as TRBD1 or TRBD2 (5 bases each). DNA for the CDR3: TGCGCCAGCAGCGGGACCGCGGCTACGCAGTATTTT. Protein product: CASSGTAATQYF.